Following are 12 T cell receptor beta chains from one sample sequenced in a study of T cells in Graves' hyperthyroidism and ophthalmopathy. Amplification of TCR beta CDR3 regions was performed using RNA transcripts as template. TCR CDR3 regions were first amplified by RT-PCR with HTBI primers. TCRdb re-called the multiplex PCR reads with MiXCR, one entry per CDR3 protein. The data contain 730,000 or so distinct CDR3 sequences, around 20% of them singletons. Sequencing input: blood. Every receptor here comes from a woman between 45 and 65 years old with Graves' hyperthyroidism that later progressed to Graves' ophthalmopathy.

This clonotype was observed a handful of times. The V gene is TRBV7-9, the J gene TRBJ1-1; unclear D gene. Trimming took 3 bases from V and 1 from J, leaving 3 bases between them. CDR3 length: 12 amino acids. CDR1 is SEHNR, CDR2 FQNEAQ, per germline (reference sequence). CDR3 amino acids: CASSFWNTEAFF. The DNA of the CDR3 is TGTGCCAGCAGCTTTTGGAACACTGAAGCTTTCTTT.

The rearrangement uses TRBV2 and TRBJ2-5; 8 nucleotides agree with TRBD2. From germline, CDR1 is SNHLY and CDR2 FYNNEI. This CDR3 spans 13 amino acids. Trimming removed 6 bases from V and 5 bases from J; junction bases left unmatched: 5. The chain's CDR3 is CASRAGAWETQYF. In DNA form, the CDR3 reads TGTGCCAGCAGAGCGGGGGCCTGGGAGACCCAGTACTTC.

This clonotype appeared a few times. This sequence joins TRBV29-1 and TRBJ1-3, with TRBD1 identical over 8 bases. CDR1 is SQVTM, CDR2 ANQGSEA, per germline. V lost 6 bases, J lost 2 bases, and 6 bases stayed unmatched. This CDR3 is 14 amino acids long. The CDR3 DNA is TGCAGCGTCCTGGACAGGGTGGCTGGAAACACCATATATTTT. Amino acid sequence: CSVLDRVAGNTIYF.

This clonotype came up many times. The chain is built from TRBV11-2 and TRBJ1-4; TRBD1 matches 7 bases. With 5 bases clipped from V and 8 bases from J, the junction kept 11 bases outside the gene matches. From germline, CDR1 is SGHAT and CDR2 FQNNGV. The CDR3 totals 15 residues. The CDR3: CASSPPGGVEEKLFF. The CDR3, as DNA: TGTGCCAGCAGCCCCCCAGGGGGAGTGGAGGAAAAACTGTTTTTT.

V gene TRBV6-2 or TRBV6-3 combines with J gene TRBJ2-3; D might be TRBD2 (7 bases). The CDR3 runs to 16 residues. The ends were cut back, 2 bases at V and 4 bases at J, with 16 bases in the middle. Germline V lookup: CDR1 MNHEY, CDR2 SVGEGT. CDR3 loop: CASSYVGGGRADTQYF. CDR3 nucleotides: TGTGCCAGCAGTTACGTGGGGGGGGGCCGCGCAGATACGCAGTATTTT.

This clonotype was found many times. The DNA of the CDR3 is TGTGCCAGCAGCCAATTGGGGGGTACTGAAGCTTTCTTT. Translation gives CASSQLGGTEAFF. V gene TRBV3-1 combines with J gene TRBJ1-1; possibly TRBD1 for D (5 bases). The CDR3 totals 13 residues. In germline, CDR1 is LGHDT, CDR2 YNNKEL (reference sequence). The V end lost 2 bases, the J end lost 5 bases, and 9 bases lay between the germline ends.

This clonotype was recorded at least ten times. The V and J genes are TRBV20-1 and TRBJ2-4; 14 nucleotides agree with TRBD2. Losses at the gene ends were 5 bases for V and 9 bases for J; bases not matched to a gene: 12. Germline CDR1 and CDR2: DFQATT and SNEGSKA (reference sequence). This CDR3 region has 16 residues. Written as DNA, the CDR3 is TGCAGTGCTCTCCGGGGACTAGCGGGGGCCGGAGGCATTCAGTACTTC. It is translated as CSALRGLAGAGGIQYF.

This clonotype was recorded many times. In DNA, the CDR3 is TGTGCCAGCAGCTTAGGGGGCTCTTGGGGGCTCAATGAGCAGTTCTTC. It translates to CASSLGGSWGLNEQFF. The chain links TRBV11-3 to TRBJ2-1, with D maybe TRBD1 (6 bases). This CDR3 is 16 amino acids long. Germline V gene lookup returns CDR1 SGHNT and CDR2 YENEEA. With 1 base removed from V and 6 bases from J, the gap between germline ends came to 16 bases.

This clonotype was counted ten times or more. The chain links TRBV12-3 or TRBV12-4 to TRBJ1-5; 7 positions agree with TRBD1. J lost 5 bases, V lost 3 bases, and 7 bases had no gene match. This CDR3 is 15 amino acids long. CDR3 coding DNA: TGTGCCAGCAGTTTTCGGTTGACAGGGCATCAGCCCCAGCATTTT. The encoded protein is CASSFRLTGHQPQHF.

This clonotype was picked up many times. CDR3: CASSFRGAWQPQHF. The CDR3 region has the DNA TGTGCCAGCAGTTTTCGGGGGGCTTGGCAGCCCCAGCATTTT. This chain uses TRBV12-3 or TRBV12-4 with TRBJ1-5; possible D gene TRBD1, 6 bases. CDR3 size: 14 residues. Trimming removed 3 bases at V and 7 bases at J, with 13 bases between.

CDR3 sequence reads: CASLDRAGELFF. DNA for the CDR3: TGTGCCAGCCTCGACAGGGCCGGGGAGCTGTTTTTT. The V gene is TRBV6-2 or TRBV6-3, the J gene TRBJ2-2; 7 bases fit TRBD1. The germline V gene has CDR1 MNHEY and CDR2 SVGEGT. CDR3 length: 12 amino acids. The J segment lost 6 bases and the V segment lost 8 bases, leaving 3 bases of the junction unmatched.

This clonotype was counted only a few times. The chain recombines TRBV15 with TRBJ1-5; TRBD1 is a possible D gene (5 bases). This CDR3 has 18 amino acids. The V gene's germline CDR1 is LNHNV and CDR2 YYDKDF (reference sequence). V lost 0 bases and J 2 bases, leaving 17 bases between the germline ends. The CDR3 loop is CATSREGLGYTGNQPQHF. Written as DNA, the CDR3 is TGTGCCACCAGCAGAGAGGGGCTCGGGTATACGGGCAATCAGCCCCAGCATTTT.